These 26 T cell receptor beta chains came from one sample sequenced in a study of blood T cell repertoires in COVID-19. Generated by immunoSEQ multiplex PCR, the TCRdb table keeps only in-frame clones and is missing some. The table has roughly 100,000 clones, 75% to 90% seen once; the top ten hold around 12%. The sequenced sample was peripheral blood. The receptors were gathered from a human donor in a cohort sampled during active COVID-19.

The chain uses TRBV20-1 and TRBJ1-1, with D tentatively TRBD1 (6 bases). This CDR3 spans 9 amino acids. CDR1 is DFQATT and CDR2 is SNEGSKA in the germline V gene (reference sequence). CDR3 in amino acids: CTLDSEAFF. In nucleotides, the CDR3 is TGCACCCTGGACAGTGAAGCTTTCTTT.

The chain has TRBV5-1 and TRBJ1-1; D possibly corresponds to TRBD1 (5 bases). V was cut by 4 bases and J by 4 bases, with 14 bases left in between. CDR1 and CDR2 from the germline V gene are SGHRS and YFSETQ. The CDR3 extends over 14 amino acids. CDR3 protein: CASSLQGLGTEAFF. In DNA form, the CDR3 reads TGCGCCAGCAGCCTCCAGGGTTTAGGCACTGAAGCTTTCTTT. The full variable domain, in which reference TRBV5-1 and TRBJ1-1 provide the parts outside the CDR3, is KAGVTQTPRYLIKTRGQQVTLSCSPISGHRSVSWYQQTPGQGLQFLFEYFSETQRNKGNFPGRFSGRQFSNSRSEMNVSTLELGDSALYLCASSLQGLGTEAFFGQGTRLTVV.

The chain employs TRBV25-1 and TRBJ1-5; 12 bases agree with TRBD1. The CDR3 has 17 amino acids. Per germline, CDR1 MGHDK and CDR2 SYGVNS. J was trimmed by 7 bases and V by 4 bases; bases with no gene match: 11. The CDR3: CASSGRGDRGHNQPQHF. CDR3 nucleotides: TGTGCCAGCAGTGGGAGGGGGGACAGGGGGCATAACCAGCCCCAGCATTTT.

J is TRBJ2-4 and V is TRBV6-1; TRBD1 aligns across 8 bases. After removal of 2 bases from V and 15 bases from J, the junction contained 6 bases not matched to a gene. CDR3 length: 12 amino acids. In germline, CDR1 is MNHNS, CDR2 SASEGT. For the CDR3, the DNA is TGTGCCAGCAGTGAACTCGACAGGGGTGGGTACTTC. Its translation: CASSELDRGGYF.

V usage is TRBV9 and J usage is TRBJ1-4; D remains ambiguous. Looked up from germline, CDR1 is SGDLS and CDR2 is YYNGEE. Trimming shortened V by 3 bases and J by 5 bases, and 11 bases separated the two germline ends. CDR3 size: 14 residues. CDR3 in amino acids: CASSESAGNEKLFF. The DNA for the CDR3 is TGTGCCAGCAGCGAATCGGCGGGGAATGAAAAACTGTTTTTT.

The genes are TRBV11-2 and TRBJ2-1; 13 nucleotides match TRBD2. The trim removed 5 bases at V and 7 bases at J, leaving 17 bases unmatched. The CDR3 contains 19 residues. Germline V gene lookup returns CDR1 SGHAT and CDR2 FQNNGV. CDR3 nucleotide sequence: TGTGCCAGCAGCAACGGACTAGCGGGGGTTAATGCTAGAGGGAATGAGCAGTTCTTC. This translates into CASSNGLAGVNARGNEQFF.

CDR3 nucleotide sequence: TGTGCCAGCAGCTACAGACAGGGGTCCTACGAGCAGTACTTC. As protein: CASSYRQGSYEQYF. This chain links TRBV7-8 with TRBJ2-7; 8 nucleotides agree with TRBD1. The V segment lost 4 bases and the J segment 1 base; nucleotides outside the gene matches: 3. Germline assignment: CDR1 SGHVS and CDR2 FQNEAQ. This CDR3 comprises 14 residues. Looking up the rest from reference TRBV7-8 and TRBJ2-7 gives the full variable domain: GAGVSQSPRYKVAKRGQDVALRCDPISGHVSLFWYQQALGQGPEFLTYFQNEAQLDKSGLPSDRFFAERPEGSVSTLKIQRTQQEDSAVYLCASSYRQGSYEQYFGPGTRLTVT.

V and J are TRBV6-2 or TRBV6-3 and TRBJ1-2; tentative D call: TRBD1 (6 bases). The CDR3 runs to 13 residues. Germline CDR1 is MNHEY and CDR2 is SVGEGT. Trimming removed 6 bases at V and 2 bases at J, with 10 bases between. As DNA, the CDR3 is TGTGCCAGCAGCCCGGGGGCCAACTATGGCTACACCTTC. Protein: CASSPGANYGYTF.

The gene calls are TRBV30 and TRBJ2-7, with 7 bases identical to TRBD1. The germline V gene has CDR1 GTSNPN and CDR2 SVGIG (reference sequence). The CDR3 sequence is 13 residues long. Trimming took 7 bases from V and 4 from J; bases not matched to a gene: 10. CDR3 sequence reads: CASGPGTAYEQYF. The CDR3 coding sequence is TGTGCCTCCGGACCCGGGACAGCATACGAGCAGTACTTC.

The chain couples TRBV2 to TRBJ1-2; no firm D call. Trimming stripped 1 base from V and 7 bases from J, with 13 bases between. CDR1 and CDR2 (germline): SNHLY, FYNNEI. The CDR3 has 14 amino acids. The chain's CDR3 is CASSEVQAPRGYTF. Written as DNA, the CDR3 is TGTGCCAGCAGTGAAGTCCAGGCCCCGCGTGGCTACACCTTC.

This clone was seen a handful of times. The V call is TRBV3-1 (or the pseudogene TRBV3-2), the J call TRBJ1-1, with 8 bases that match TRBD1. V lost 3 bases, J lost 0 bases, and 6 bases stayed unmatched. This CDR3 is built from 16 residues. From germline, CDR1 is LGHDT and CDR2 YNNKEL (reference sequence). The CDR3: CASSHRTGRMNTEAFF. CDR3 in DNA: TGTGCCAGCAGCCACCGGACAGGGAGAATGAACACTGAAGCTTTCTTT.

The J gene is TRBJ1-2, the V gene TRBV29-1, with D possibly TRBD1 on 5 matching bases. With 0 bases removed from V and 4 bases from J, the gap between germline ends came to 21 bases. Germline CDR1 SQVTM, CDR2 ANQGSEA. The length of the CDR3 is 17 residues. CDR3 region: CSVEDQGRTAVGYGYTF. The CDR3 DNA sequence: TGCAGCGTTGAAGATCAGGGCCGGACGGCTGTCGGCTATGGCTACACCTTC.

The rearrangement joins TRBV7-2 to TRBJ2-7; 7 bases are shared with TRBD2. This CDR3 is built from 15 residues. Trimming cost V 0 bases and J 6 bases; bases outside gene matches: 8. The germline gives CDR1 SGHTA, CDR2 FQGNSA. CDR3 protein: CASSLAGGWYGEQYF. CDR3 sequence (DNA): TGTGCCAGCAGCTTAGCGGGGGGGTGGTATGGCGAGCAGTACTTC.

The J gene is TRBJ2-1, the V gene TRBV9, with 10 bases fitting TRBD2. With 2 bases clipped from V and 6 bases from J, the junction kept 5 bases outside the gene matches. The CDR3 extends over 15 amino acids. Germline V CDR1 and CDR2: SGDLS, YYNGEE. The CDR3 sequence is CASSVLAGEVNEQFF. CDR3 nucleotides: TGTGCCAGCAGCGTTCTAGCGGGGGAGGTCAATGAGCAGTTCTTC.

The table lists this clone with a count of one. The chain uses TRBV25-1 and TRBJ1-1; D ambiguous. Germline V gives CDR1 MGHDK, CDR2 SYGVNS. This CDR3 contains 13 residues. V lost 6 bases to trimming and J lost 0 bases, with 8 bases between them. CDR3 protein: CASRQTLNTEAFF. The CDR3, as DNA: TGTGCCAGCAGACAGACCTTGAACACTGAAGCTTTCTTT.

The V gene is TRBV5-4, the J gene TRBJ2-7; 7 positions agree with TRBD2. The CDR3 sequence is 14 residues long. Germline V lookup: CDR1 SGHNT, CDR2 YYREEE (reference sequence). V trimming: 0 bases; J trimming: 1 base; junction bases outside the gene matches: 1. The CDR3 loop is CASSLEAGSYEQYF. CDR3 DNA: TGTGCCAGCAGCTTGGAAGCGGGGTCCTACGAGCAGTACTTC.

A remark on this clone: One junction end does not reproduce the germline sequence, and a read error may be involved. The chain uses TRBV11-2 and TRBJ2-3; tentatively, D is TRBD2 (5 bases). This CDR3 is built from 15 residues. Per the germline V gene, CDR1 is SGHAT and CDR2 is FQNNGV. This CDR3 reads CASSLEGSAIDTQYF. CDR3 nucleotides: TGTGCCAGCAGCCTAGAGGGCTCCGCGATAGATACGCAGTATTTT.

This clone was counted once. V usage is TRBV11-2 and J usage is TRBJ1-2, with 7 positions matching TRBD1. CDR1 is SGHAT and CDR2 is FQNNGV in the germline V gene. The ends lost 3 bases at V and 5 bases at J; junction bases unmatched: 9. This CDR3 region has 15 residues. DNA for the CDR3: TGTGCCAGCAGCTTCAGTTCGGGACAGCGATATGGCTACACCTTC. The encoded protein is CASSFSSGQRYGYTF.

V gene TRBV9 combines with J gene TRBJ2-3, with 9 bases identical to TRBD2. This CDR3 region has 17 residues. The germline V gene encodes CDR1 SGDLS and CDR2 YYNGEE. V shed 3 bases and J 3 bases; nucleotides not matched to a gene: 11. CDR3 loop: CASSALRAGGPTDTQYF. CDR3 nucleotides: TGTGCCAGCAGCGCCCTCAGGGCGGGGGGGCCGACAGATACGCAGTATTTT.

The chain carries TRBV4-2 and TRBJ2-7, with D possibly matching TRBD1 (6 bases). CDR3 length equals 16 residues. Germline values: CDR1 LGHNA, CDR2 YNFKEQ. Trimming shortened V by 4 bases and J by 4 bases, and 20 bases separated the two germline ends. In DNA, the CDR3 is TGTGCCAGCAGCCGAACACCCGGGGCAGGGGATTACGAGCAGTACTTC. It is translated as CASSRTPGAGDYEQYF.

The chain links TRBV3-1 (or the pseudogene TRBV3-2) to TRBJ1-3; a weak D match, TRBD1 (5 bases). The germline V gene has CDR1 LGHDT and CDR2 YNNKEL (reference sequence). This CDR3 spans 16 amino acids. The V end was cut by 1 base, the J end by 0 bases, with 10 bases between. The CDR3 spells CASSQVKGISGNTIYF. CDR3 nucleotides: TGTGCCAGCAGCCAAGTCAAGGGGATCTCTGGAAACACCATATATTTT.

The chain employs TRBV6-5 and TRBJ1-2, with D unclear. The CDR3 sequence is 13 residues long. V was pared by 2 bases and J by 8 bases, with 12 bases between. CDR1 MNHEY and CDR2 SVGAGI come from the germline V gene. The CDR3 DNA reads as TGTGCCAGCAGTTACGCAGGTTCGTCCGGCTACACCTTC. Translated: CASSYAGSSGYTF.

This chain connects TRBV19 to TRBJ1-5; 8 bases agree with TRBD1. V lost 5 bases and J lost 6; bases outside the gene matches: 3. The CDR3 sequence is 13 residues long. Germline V gene data show CDR1 as LNHDA and CDR2 as SQIVND (reference sequence). In DNA form, the CDR3 reads TGTGCCAGTAGTCAGGGGGCTGCTCAGCCCCAGCATTTT. Its translation: CASSQGAAQPQHF.

The V call is TRBV29-1, the J call TRBJ1-4; unclear D gene. V was clipped by 7 bases and J by 5 bases, with 11 bases between them. The CDR3 totals 12 residues. Per germline, CDR1 SQVTM and CDR2 ANQGSEA. CDR3 sequence reads: CSAGRRNEKLFF. In DNA form, the CDR3 reads TGCAGCGCGGGTAGGAGAAATGAAAAACTGTTTTTT.

The chain couples TRBV7-9 to TRBJ1-2; a weak D match, TRBD1 (6 bases). Looked up from germline, CDR1 is SEHNR and CDR2 is FQNEAQ (reference sequence). Deletions cut 5 bases from V and 6 bases from J, with 19 bases between. CDR3 size: 15 residues. In DNA form, the CDR3 reads TGTGCCAGCAGCCCAAGCCTGGGGGGGGCACATGGCTACACCTTC. Translating gives CASSPSLGGAHGYTF.

This clone was seen once. V usage is TRBV5-5 and J usage is TRBJ1-5, with 7 bases matching TRBD1. The length of the CDR3 is 15 residues. J gave up 7 bases and V 1 base, and 8 bases lay outside the gene matches. Germline V gene lookup returns CDR1 SGHKS and CDR2 YYEKEE (reference sequence). CDR3 bases: TGTGCCAGCAGCTTGTATCAGGGGGGAGGACAGCCCCAGCATTTT. The encoded protein is CASSLYQGGGQPQHF. The whole variable domain, remainder taken from reference TRBV5-5 and TRBJ1-5, is DAGVTQSPTHLIKTRGQQVTLRCSPISGHKSVSWYQQVLGQGPQFIFQYYEKEERGRGNFPDRFSARQFPNYSSELNVNALLLGDSALYLCASSLYQGGGQPQHFGDGTRLSIL.